Detailed here is one T cell receptor beta chain. The target antigen is unknown. V lost 3 bases, J lost 0 bases, and 12 bases lay in between. Germline CDR1 reads KGHSH; CDR2 reads LQKENI. The CDR3 runs 16 residues. Sequenced by immunoSEQ multiplex PCR; TCRdb stores in-frame clones only, minus some. The sample lists about 490,000 clones; roughly four fifths were seen once. Donors were healthy HIV-negative adults without recently reported acute infections or vaccinations. The data were obtained in a study of shared clonotypes between healthy human individuals. General study points: Clonotype sharing levels among donors were expected to vary with sequencing depth.

V and J are TRBV18 and TRBJ2-1; TRBD1 might be the D (5 bases). The TCR comes from a woman in her forties in good health. Some clones in this sample may be carry-over from other donors' samples. The sample was PBMCs. The CDR3 spells CASSPQGSRSYNEQFF. DNA of the CDR3: TGTGCCAGCTCACCCCAGGGATCCCGCTCCTACAATGAGCAGTTCTTC.